This T cell receptor beta chain comes out of a study of OX40 agonist ivuxolimab in advanced cancers. Overall study findings and caveats: Among the lowest peripheral clonal expansion occurred in 0.1-3.0 mg/kg partial responders.

Assay: immunoSEQ multiplex PCR; the TCRdb copy retains only in-frame clones and omits some. The sample holds tens of thousands of clones; about nine tenths are singletons and the top ten take around 7%. Trimming cost V 4 bases and J 11 bases, with 17 bases left between them. The CDR3 runs 13 residues. Germline CDR1 is ENHRY and CDR2 is SYGVKD. As to this clone: Its antigen is unknown.

This TCR came from an adult with an advanced solid tumor such as melanoma, head and neck, liver or kidney cancer. Sequencing used CD4+ or CD8+ T cells sorted from blood, obtained in a trial of the OX40 agonist ivuxolimab. The gene calls are TRBV10-3 and TRBJ1-1; a possible D gene is TRBD1 (6 bases). The CDR3 DNA sequence: TGTGCCATCAGTGTAACAGGGTTCCCTTGGGCTTTCTTT. Its protein is CAISVTGFPWAFF.